This TCR beta chain comes out of a study of T-cell reconstitution after alpha-beta-depleted transplantation in children. Study-wide results and limits: Surviving recipient T cells and thymic progenitors accounted for the high day-60 TCRbeta diversity observed in some patients. A year post-transplant, T-cell counts and diversity derived mostly from newly produced T cells. Approximately two months post-transplant, alpha-beta T cells reportedly originated from several hundred expanded graft clones.

This sample's TCRbeta library carried unique molecular identifier barcodes. MiXCR, applied by TCRdb to the PCR reads, yields one record per CDR3 protein. The sample records fewer than 750,000 distinct CDR3 sequences, 23% being singletons. About this clonotype: The antigen is not known.

The germline V and J ends were trimmed by 0 bases and 11 bases, with 14 bases remaining between them. CDR1 is LGHNA and CDR2 is YSLEER in the germline V gene. This CDR3 contains 15 residues. This TCR was recovered from a boy under two years old who had a stem cell transplant for acute myeloid leukemia, so the T cells may come from the graft donor. This specimen consisted of PBMCs, mostly from graft donor cells, obtained 360 days after TCRalphabeta/CD19-depleted stem cell transplant. The rearrangement joins TRBV4-3 to TRBJ2-6; no clear D gene. CDR3 coding DNA: TGCGCCAGCAGCCAAGAGGCAAAGGGTATGGACGTCCTGACTTTC. This gives the protein CASSQEAKGMDVLTF.